The rows below give T cell receptor beta chains drawn from one sample of a study of T-cell reconstitution after alpha-beta-depleted transplantation in children. TCRdb recomputed calls from the PCR reads with MiXCR, one row per CDR3 protein. This repertoire shows about 230,000 distinct CDR3 sequences, around 12% found once; its top ten account for over 2%. The input for sequencing was PBMCs from the stem cell graft donor, taken from the stem cell graft. The receptors were gathered from a human donor who donated a stem cell graft to a child with acute lymphoblastic leukemia. Each CDR3 is given with its conserved first and last residue. The order of the fields is clone size, D gene, V gene, J gene, CDR3 protein, CDR3 DNA. D genes are given only for firm matches. The size entry is marked missing in some rows and otherwise reads once, few, many or a size class.

>many|TRBD2|TRBV3-1|TRBJ2-4
CASSQRTSLNIQYF
TGTGCCAGCAGCCAGAGGACTAGCCTAAACATTCAGTACTTC
>many|.|TRBV20-1|TRBJ2-7
CSARDMNYEQYF
TGCAGTGCTAGAGATATGAATTACGAGCAGTACTTC
>many|TRBD1|TRBV10-1|TRBJ2-7
CASSPGTGYEQYF
TGCGCCAGCAGCCCGGGGACAGGCTACGAGCAGTACTTC
>many|.|TRBV5-1|TRBJ1-5
CASSLAGDQPQHF
TGCGCCAGCAGCTTGGCCGGGGATCAGCCCCAGCATTTT
>many|TRBD1|TRBV14|TRBJ1-5
CASSQIYYRGLRSNQPQHF
TGTGCCAGCAGCCAAATTTATTACAGGGGGCTGAGGAGCAATCAGCCCCAGCATTTT
>.|TRBD2|TRBV7-2|TRBJ2-3
CASSLALGGVDTQYF
TGTGCCAGCAGCTTAGCGCTCGGGGGGGTAGATACGCAGTATTTT
>many|.|TRBV6-5|TRBJ1-5
CASSQASNQPQHF
TGTGCCAGCAGCCAGGCTAGCAATCAGCCCCAGCATTTT
>many|.|TRBV7-8|TRBJ1-3
CASSLGARSGNTIYF
TGTGCCAGCAGCTTGGGGGCCCGCTCTGGAAACACCATATATTTT
>many|.|TRBV7-9|TRBJ2-3
CASSLPQGRTDTQYF
TGTGCCAGCAGCTTACCCCAGGGTAGGACAGATACGCAGTATTTT
>many|.|TRBV5-6|TRBJ2-7
CASSLDPGSYEQYF
TGTGCCAGCAGCCTCGACCCCGGATCCTACGAGCAGTACTTC
>few|.|TRBV20-1|TRBJ1-1
CSALRDILNTEAFF
TGCAGTGCCTTGAGGGACATCTTGAACACTGAAGCTTTCTTT
>many|.|TRBV11-2|TRBJ2-7
CASSFYREEQYF
TGTGCCAGCAGCTTCTACAGGGAGGAGCAGTACTTC
>many|.|TRBV10-3|TRBJ2-7
CAIGLGYEQYF
TGTGCCATCGGCCTCGGCTACGAGCAGTACTTC
>many|.|TRBV12-3/TRBV12-4|TRBJ1-2
CASSRVPEAHYGYTF
TGTGCCAGCAGCAGAGTCCCAGAAGCGCACTATGGCTACACCTTC
>few|.|TRBV28|TRBJ2-7
CASSLGPGTAASYEQYF
TGTGCCAGCAGTTTAGGACCAGGGACTGCCGCCTCCTACGAGCAGTACTTC
>many|TRBD1|TRBV5-6|TRBJ1-2
CASSRGTGVDYGYTF
TGTGCCAGCAGCCGAGGGACAGGGGTTGACTATGGCTACACCTTC
>.|.|TRBV11-2|TRBJ2-1
CASSFRTDQPQFF
TGTGCCAGCAGCTTCAGGACAGACCAACCGCAGTTCTTC
>many|.|TRBV6-5|TRBJ2-4
CASSYEKGGAKNIQYF
TGTGCCAGCAGTTACGAAAAGGGAGGAGCCAAAAACATTCAGTACTTC
>many|TRBD1|TRBV20-1|TRBJ1-6
CSAIGQDNSPLHF
TGCAGTGCCATCGGACAGGATAATTCACCCCTCCACTTT
>many|TRBD1|TRBV5-6|TRBJ2-1
CASSRDRGQGRGNEQFF
TGTGCCAGCAGCCGGGACAGGGGGCAGGGGAGAGGGAATGAGCAGTTCTTC
>few|TRBD1|TRBV25-1|TRBJ1-2
CASSVSLDRGRLYGYTF
TGTGCCAGCAGTGTTTCCCTGGACAGGGGGCGCCTTTATGGCTACACCTTC